These 30 T cell receptor beta chains were sequenced from one sample in a study of blood T cell repertoires in COVID-19. The table came from immunoSEQ multiplex PCR; TCRdb's copy has only in-frame clones and leaves some out. This table holds 310,000 or so clones, about 90% found once. The sample was peripheral blood. Every receptor here comes from a woman aged 25 to 39 who had recovered from COVID-19.

The rearrangement uses TRBV30 and TRBJ2-2; D is uncertain. The CDR3 runs to 14 residues. Between the trimmed V and J ends, which lost 0 bases and 0 bases, there was a span of 5 bases. CDR1 and CDR2 (germline): GTSNPN, SVGIG (reference sequence). This CDR3 is CAWSVTANTGELFF. CDR3 DNA sequence: TGTGCCTGGAGTGTAACGGCGAACACCGGGGAGCTGTTTTTT.

The rearrangement uses TRBV28 and TRBJ1-5; 7 nucleotides align to TRBD1. CDR1 is MDHEN and CDR2 is SYDVKM in the germline V gene. V was clipped by 5 bases and J by 7 bases; unmatched bases: 5. This CDR3 is 13 amino acids long. CDR3: CASSRQGRQPQHF. In DNA form, the CDR3 reads TGTGCCAGCAGTAGACAGGGCCGGCAGCCCCAGCATTTT.

The chain links TRBV28 to TRBJ2-1; D possibly corresponds to TRBD2 (5 bases). The CDR3 loop spans 14 amino acids. The germline CDR1 and CDR2 sequences are MDHEN and SYDVKM. V lost 5 bases to trimming and J lost 5 bases, with 13 bases between them. The CDR3 region is CASSPSAEHNEQFF. CDR3 bases: TGTGCCAGCAGTCCCTCAGCGGAGCACAATGAGCAGTTCTTC.

J is TRBJ2-1 and V is TRBV19, with 7 bases lining up with TRBD2. This CDR3 is built from 14 residues. V lost 0 bases, J lost 14 bases, and 10 bases stayed unmatched. Germline CDR1 LNHDA, CDR2 SQIVND (reference sequence). The CDR3 protein is CASSIEAGRAGEFF. CDR3 sequence (DNA): TGTGCCAGTAGTATAGAGGCGGGACGGGCGGGGGAGTTCTTC. Full variable domain (rest looked up from reference TRBV19 and TRBJ2-1): DGGITQSPKYLFRKEGQNVTLSCEQNLNHDAMYWYRQDPGQGLRLIYYSQIVNDFQKGDIAEGYSVSREKKESFPLTVTSAQKNPTAFYLCASSIEAGRAGEFFGPGTRLTVL.

The chain joins TRBV15 to TRBJ1-3; D is undetermined. Germline assignment: CDR1 LNHNV and CDR2 YYDKDF (reference sequence). This CDR3 spans 16 amino acids. The V gene lost 0 bases and the J gene lost 6 bases, with 15 bases spanning the gap. In nucleotides, the CDR3 is TGTGCCACCAGCAGAGATTTCCGCCAGGATATAAACACCATATATTTT. It encodes CATSRDFRQDINTIYF.

The rearrangement joins TRBV2 to TRBJ2-3; 14 nucleotides align to TRBD2. Germline CDR1 reads SNHLY; CDR2 reads FYNNEI. The CDR3 length is 17 residues. V lost 7 bases and J lost 3; bases outside the gene matches: 9. The CDR3: CASIRGLAGGTTDTQYF. The CDR3 DNA is TGTGCCAGCATTCGCGGACTAGCGGGGGGAACTACAGATACGCAGTATTTT. The full variable domain, in which reference TRBV2 and TRBJ2-3 provide the parts outside the CDR3, is EPEVTQTPSHQVTQMGQEVILRCVPISNHLYFYWYRQILGQKVEFLVSFYNNEISEKSEIFDDQFSVERPDGSNFTLKIRSTKLEDSAMYFCASIRGLAGGTTDTQYFGPGTRLTVL.

V is TRBV5-4 and J is TRBJ2-6; 7 bases fit TRBD2. The CDR3 extends over 15 amino acids. Germline CDR1 SGHNT, CDR2 YYREEE (reference sequence). V lost 7 bases and J lost 2; bases outside the gene matches: 6. CDR3 bases: TGTGCCAGCGGGGCGGGGGTGGCTGGGGCCAACGTCCTGACTTTC. This translates into CASGAGVAGANVLTF.

The V and J genes are TRBV19 and TRBJ1-4, with TRBD1 matching over 8 bases. V dropped 1 base and J dropped 2; count of bases not matched to a gene: 6. The CDR3 contains 17 residues. Germline values: CDR1 LNHDA, CDR2 SQIVND (reference sequence). The CDR3 sequence is CASSIAPRQGTNEKLFF. CDR3 sequence (DNA): TGTGCCAGTAGTATAGCCCCCCGACAGGGGACTAATGAAAAACTGTTTTTT.

The chain carries TRBV12-3 or TRBV12-4 and TRBJ1-6, with 7 positions matching TRBD1. V lost 7 bases and J lost 8; bases outside the gene matches: 5. The CDR3 totals 13 residues. CDR3 sequence reads: CASILTGDSPLHF. The CDR3, as DNA: TGTGCCAGCATCCTCACAGGGGATTCACCCCTCCACTTT.

This chain joins TRBV18 and TRBJ2-7; 7 bases fit TRBD1. After removal of 6 bases from V and 5 bases from J, the junction contained 7 bases not matched to a gene. The CDR3 sequence is 13 residues long. Germline V gives CDR1 KGHSH, CDR2 LQKENI. CDR3 sequence reads: CASSPTGKNEQYF. In nucleotides, the CDR3 is TGTGCCAGCTCCCCGACAGGGAAGAACGAGCAGTACTTC.

V gene TRBV5-6 combines with J gene TRBJ2-6, with D uncertain. Germline CDR1 and CDR2: SGHDT and YYEEEE. The V gene lost 0 bases and the J gene lost 2 bases, with 3 bases spanning the gap. The CDR3 length is 14 residues. CDR3 nucleotides: TGTGCCAGCAGCTTGGCGGCTGGGGCCAACGTCCTGACTTTC. This translates into CASSLAAGANVLTF.

The CDR3 DNA sequence: TGTGCCAGCAGCTTGGGGCGGAGGGACCCTGCTTTCTTT. Translating it yields CASSLGRRDPAFF. The chain couples TRBV5-5 to TRBJ1-1, with D possibly matching TRBD1 (5 bases). Per the germline V gene, CDR1 is SGHKS and CDR2 is YYEKEE (reference sequence). V was clipped by 0 bases and J by 11 bases, with 14 bases between them. The length of the CDR3 is 13 residues.

This clone was found once. The rearrangement links TRBV5-6 to TRBJ2-7, with 13 nucleotides matching TRBD2. In germline, CDR1 is SGHDT, CDR2 YYEEEE. CDR3 length equals 16 residues. V was clipped by 1 base and J by 2 bases; unmatched bases: 3. This CDR3 is CASSLPGLAGTYEQYF. CDR3 bases: TGTGCCAGCAGCTTGCCGGGACTAGCGGGGACCTACGAGCAGTACTTC.

The chain recombines TRBV7-2 with TRBJ1-1; maybe TRBD1 (5 bases). CDR3 size: 13 residues. V lost 3 bases to trimming and J lost 8 bases, with 13 bases between them. Germline lookup yields CDR1 SGHTA and CDR2 FQGNSA. The CDR3 DNA sequence: TGTGCCAGCAGCTTCTGGCGGGGGAGGGAAGCTTTCTTT. Protein: CASSFWRGREAFF.

The chain couples TRBV11-2 to TRBJ2-7, with 12 bases aligning to TRBD2. Germline CDR1 SGHAT, CDR2 FQNNGV. CDR3 size: 13 residues. Trimming took 6 bases from V and 10 from J; bases not matched to a gene: 7. The CDR3 reads CASRGASGRAQYF. In DNA form, the CDR3 reads TGTGCCAGCAGAGGAGCTAGCGGGAGGGCTCAGTACTTC. The variable domain in full, completed from reference TRBV11-2 and TRBJ2-7, reads EAGVAQSPRYKIIEKRQSVAFWCNPISGHATLYWYQQILGQGPKLLIQFQNNGVVDDSQLPKDRFSAERLKGVDSTLKIQPAKLEDSAVYLCASRGASGRAQYFGPGTRLTVT.

The CDR3 reads CASKLAGSLFEQYF. The CDR3 coding sequence is TGTGCCAGTAAACTAGCAGGATCCCTGTTCGAGCAGTACTTC. The chain combines TRBV6-5 with TRBJ2-7; D might be TRBD2 (6 bases). Germline V lookup: CDR1 MNHEY, CDR2 SVGAGI. CDR3 length equals 14 residues. Trimming pared 9 bases from V and 6 bases from J, leaving 21 bases between.

The chain joins TRBV15 to TRBJ1-5; D is unclear. Germline CDR1 reads LNHNV; CDR2 reads YYDKDF (reference sequence). The ends were cut back, 1 base at V and 7 bases at J, with 8 bases in the middle. The CDR3 sequence is 13 residues long. The CDR3 here is CATSRGWRQPQHF. The CDR3 DNA is TGTGCCACCAGCAGAGGGTGGAGACAGCCCCAGCATTTT.

V is TRBV5-6 and J is TRBJ1-4; 8 bases match TRBD1. CDR1 SGHDT and CDR2 YYEEEE come from the germline V gene. V lost 4 bases to trimming and J lost 8 bases; unmatched junction nucleotides: 10. This CDR3 has 15 amino acids. CDR3 sequence reads: CASSTRTGPGEKLFF. CDR3 nucleotide sequence: TGTGCCAGCAGCACCCGGACAGGGCCAGGGGAAAAACTGTTTTTT.

V gene TRBV7-9 combines with J gene TRBJ2-1; D is unclear. The CDR3 runs 16 residues. With 1 base removed from V and 6 bases from J, the gap between germline ends came to 16 bases. Per germline, CDR1 SEHNR and CDR2 FQNEAQ (reference sequence). CDR3 sequence (DNA): TGTGCCAGCAGCTTAGAAACGACGGGTCGAGGCAATGAGCAGTTCTTC. This gives the protein CASSLETTGRGNEQFF.

This chain joins TRBV4-1 and TRBJ2-3; possible D gene TRBD2, 6 bases. V gave up 1 base and J gave up 2 bases, with 13 bases separating them. There are 16 residues in the CDR3. Germline CDR1 is MGHRA and CDR2 is YSYEKL. As DNA, the CDR3 is TGCGCCAGCAGCCAAGGGCCTAGCGACTACACAGATACGCAGTATTTT. This translates into CASSQGPSDYTDTQYF.

The chain combines TRBV6-5 with TRBJ2-2; TRBD2 is a possible D gene (5 bases). Germline CDR1 reads MNHEY; CDR2 reads SVGAGI. The ends were cut back, 5 bases at V and 4 bases at J, with 14 bases in the middle. The CDR3 loop spans 15 amino acids. The CDR3 sequence: CASSLRPGSTGELFF. CDR3 nucleotides: TGTGCCAGCAGTCTTCGACCGGGGTCCACCGGGGAGCTGTTTTTT.

This sequence joins TRBV28 and TRBJ2-1; 9 bases are shared with TRBD2. There are 13 residues in the CDR3. The ends lost 3 bases at V and 9 bases at J; junction bases unmatched: 3. The germline V gene has CDR1 MDHEN and CDR2 SYDVKM. The CDR3 sequence: CASSLWREGEQFF. In DNA, the CDR3 is TGTGCCAGCAGTTTGTGGCGGGAGGGTGAGCAGTTCTTC.

The chain links TRBV20-1 to TRBJ2-4; D is undetermined. The V end lost 3 bases, the J end lost 0 bases, and 15 bases lay between the germline ends. The CDR3 runs 16 residues. Germline V gene data show CDR1 as DFQATT and CDR2 as SNEGSKA (reference sequence). CDR3 region: CSASTQSGLAKNIQYF. The CDR3 bases are TGCAGTGCTAGTACACAGTCCGGTCTAGCCAAAAACATTCAGTACTTC.

For this clone: A much bigger clone sits one base away, suggesting this may be a read error. The rearrangement uses TRBV7-2 and TRBJ2-7; 9 bases line up with TRBD1. The CDR3 is 13 amino acids. Germline CDR1 and CDR2: SGHTA and FQGNSA. J lost 3 bases, V lost 5 bases, and 2 bases had no gene match. DNA for the CDR3: TGTGCCAGCAGCCTGACAGGGGGCTACGAGCAGTACTTC. This gives the protein CASSLTGGYEQYF.

The chain links TRBV19 to TRBJ2-7; 7 bases align to TRBD1. The CDR3 totals 13 residues. The trim removed 4 bases at V and 6 bases at J, leaving 6 bases unmatched. The germline V gene has CDR1 LNHDA and CDR2 SQIVND (reference sequence). CDR3 amino acids: CASSTTGVSEQYF. The CDR3 DNA sequence: TGTGCCAGTAGTACCACAGGGGTGAGCGAGCAGTACTTC.

The J gene is TRBJ2-7, the V gene TRBV6-5; tentative D call: TRBD2 (5 bases). The CDR3 is made up of 12 amino acids. V lost 6 bases and J lost 4, with 10 bases in between. In germline, CDR1 is MNHEY, CDR2 SVGAGI. The CDR3 loop is CASRLAAYEQYF. DNA of the CDR3: TGTGCCAGCAGGCTAGCAGCGTACGAGCAGTACTTC.

The chain joins TRBV7-2 to TRBJ2-3; 9 nucleotides agree with TRBD1. The V gene end was trimmed by 1 base and the J gene end by 4 bases; junction bases not matched to a gene: 3. The CDR3 is 15 residues long. Per the germline V gene, CDR1 is SGHTA and CDR2 is FQGNSA. Written as DNA, the CDR3 is TGTGCCAGCAGCTTAGATGGGACAGGGCCAGATACGCAGTATTTT. It translates to CASSLDGTGPDTQYF.

The chain joins TRBV11-3 to TRBJ2-1, with 10 nucleotides matching TRBD2. The V gene's germline CDR1 is SGHNT and CDR2 YENEEA. Unmatched junction bases numbered 12, after V lost 5 bases and J lost 8 bases. This CDR3 comprises 16 residues. CDR3 sequence: CASSLKTLAGSDEQFF. The CDR3 bases are TGTGCCAGCAGCCTAAAGACACTAGCGGGATCGGATGAGCAGTTCTTC.

The V call is TRBV29-1, the J call TRBJ1-1; no definite D call. Trimming stripped 4 bases from V and 2 bases from J, with 2 bases between. The CDR3 covers 10 residues. The germline CDR1 and CDR2 sequences are SQVTM and ANQGSEA. CDR3 bases: TGCAGCGTTGCAAACACTGAAGCTTTCTTT. It specifies CSVANTEAFF.

On this clone itself: The junction differs from germline at one of its ends, possibly a read error. The J gene is TRBJ2-7, the V gene TRBV7-7; 12 nucleotides align to TRBD1. The CDR3 contains 17 residues. Germline lookup yields CDR1 SSHAT and CDR2 FNYEAQ (reference sequence). The CDR3 DNA reads as TGTGCTAGCAGCCCGGGACAGGGGGCGATGGGTCGGAACGAGCAGTACTTC. Its translation is CASSPGQGAMGRNEQYF.